The rows below give T cell receptor beta chains drawn from one sample of a study of blood T cell repertoires in COVID-19. The table came from immunoSEQ multiplex PCR; TCRdb's copy has only in-frame clones and leaves some out. The data contain approximately 300,000 clones, around 88% of them singletons. The sample comprised peripheral blood. The receptors stem from a woman in her fifties or sixties with acute or convalescent COVID-19. CDR3s include the opening cysteine and the closing phenylalanine or tryptophan. The order of the fields is J gene, D gene, V gene, CDR3 protein. A D gene is named only where the DNA matches it firmly.

TRBJ2-1 | - | TRBV12-5 | CASGLGLKPRENEQFF
TRBJ2-7 | TRBD2 | TRBV2 | CASSRARLAGRHEQYF
TRBJ2-3 | - | TRBV6-5 | CASSYGGLTDTQYF
TRBJ1-3 | - | TRBV19 | CASIPAALGNTIYF
TRBJ1-2 | - | TRBV6-5 | CASSYPRFYGYTF
TRBJ2-3 | - | TRBV30 | CAGTRIPSTDTQYF
TRBJ1-1 | - | TRBV11-3 | CASSLRGATEAFF
TRBJ1-5 | - | TRBV4-2 | CASSRGGESNQPQHF
TRBJ1-2 | - | TRBV11-2 | CASSPGRANYGYTF
TRBJ1-2 | TRBD1 | TRBV27 | CASSLRTGDGYTF
TRBJ1-1 | - | TRBV4-1 | CASSQGGSSMNTEAFF
TRBJ1-3 | - | TRBV10-1 | CASTARVSSGNTIYF
TRBJ1-1 | - | TRBV18 | CASSPASKNTEAFF
TRBJ2-1 | - | TRBV11-2 | CASSLGPGSSYNEQFF
TRBJ1-2 | - | TRBV18 | CASSPQRISNYGYTF
TRBJ2-7 | TRBD1 | TRBV29-1 | CSPDRAGEQYF
TRBJ1-2 | TRBD1 | TRBV28 | CASIARYSGGAGGGYTF
TRBJ2-7 | - | TRBV6-5 | CASSYTYASDEQYF
TRBJ1-1 | TRBD1 | TRBV27 | CASSLILRQGAVDTEAFF
TRBJ1-4 | - | TRBV5-4 | CASSFGGGMEKLFF
TRBJ1-3 | - | TRBV5-6 | CASSVDRGNTIYF
TRBJ1-3 | TRBD1 | TRBV5-1 | CASRAGQSSGNTIYF